These T cell receptor beta chains were read from a single sample in a study of blood T cells in healthy people across ages. TCRdb passed the 5' RACE reads through MiXCR, listing each CDR3 protein once. Counted here are approximately 800,000 distinct CDR3 sequences, 58% occurring once; the ten biggest clones make up approximately 21%. Sample: blood. These receptors were taken from a young man in good health. Each CDR3 is given with its conserved first and last residue. Each record gives: V gene, J gene, clone size, CDR3 protein. Clone sizes are given selectively: once, few, many, or a class where the clone is expanded.

V: TRBV9; J: TRBJ2-7; size: once; CDR3: CASSVASGLLRYNEQYF
V: TRBV19; J: NA; size: NA; CDR3: CASSLGDYHVYEQYF
V: TRBV7-8; J: TRBJ2-6; size: NA; CDR3: CASSSGDRGWGADVLTF
V: TRBV20-1; J: TRBJ2-4; size: NA; CDR3: CSARSPSGGAKNIQYF
V: TRBV4-3; J: TRBJ1-1; size: NA; CDR3: CASSPLKSWSDTEAFF
V: TRBV21-1; J: TRBJ2-4; size: few; CDR3: CASSNKKPDPHNGNIQYF
V: TRBV6-5; J: TRBJ2-5; size: few; CDR3: CASSRTRVETQYF
V: TRBV12-3/TRBV12-4; J: TRBJ1-1; size: NA; CDR3: CASSLQVFGQNTEAFF
V: TRBV11-2; J: NA; size: NA; CDR3: CASSQPGVETQYF
V: TRBV12-3/TRBV12-4; J: TRBJ1-2; size: once; CDR3: CAGRLDGSYGYTF
V: TRBV4-1; J: TRBJ2-1; size: NA; CDR3: CASSHSGRLSYNEQFF
V: TRBV9; J: TRBJ1-6; size: few; CDR3: CASSVRQDNSPLHF
V: TRBV27; J: TRBJ2-7; size: few; CDR3: CASSSFSSGSQSYEQYF
V: TRBV5-1; J: TRBJ2-3; size: NA; CDR3: CASSFRSRTDTQYF
V: TRBV7-2; J: TRBJ2-7; size: NA; CDR3: CASSLGPQSYEQYF
V: TRBV4-3; J: TRBJ2-1; size: few; CDR3: CASSHLLAGVGNEQFF
V: TRBV29-1; J: TRBJ1-2; size: NA; CDR3: CSVGQGGYTF
V: TRBV29-1; J: TRBJ2-7; size: NA; CDR3: CSAKREGLHEQYF
V: TRBV28; J: TRBJ1-2; size: many; CDR3: CASSPGQTRYGYTF
V: TRBV12-3/TRBV12-4; J: TRBJ2-2; size: few; CDR3: CASSLQNTGELFF